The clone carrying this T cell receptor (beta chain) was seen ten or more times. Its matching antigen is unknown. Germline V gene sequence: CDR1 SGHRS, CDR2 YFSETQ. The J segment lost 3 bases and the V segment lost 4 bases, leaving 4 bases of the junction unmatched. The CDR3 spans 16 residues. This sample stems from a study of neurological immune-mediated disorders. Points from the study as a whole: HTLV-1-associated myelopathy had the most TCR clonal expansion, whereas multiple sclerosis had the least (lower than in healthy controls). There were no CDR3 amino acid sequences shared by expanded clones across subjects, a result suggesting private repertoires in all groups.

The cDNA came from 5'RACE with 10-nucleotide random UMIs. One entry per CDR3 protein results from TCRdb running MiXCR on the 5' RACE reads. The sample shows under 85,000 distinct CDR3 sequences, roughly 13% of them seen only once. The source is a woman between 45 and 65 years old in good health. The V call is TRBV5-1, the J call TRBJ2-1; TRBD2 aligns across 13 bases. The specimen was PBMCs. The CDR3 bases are TGCGCCAGCAGCCCACTAGCGGGGGGGAACTACAATGAGCAGTTCTTC. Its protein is CASSPLAGGNYNEQFF.